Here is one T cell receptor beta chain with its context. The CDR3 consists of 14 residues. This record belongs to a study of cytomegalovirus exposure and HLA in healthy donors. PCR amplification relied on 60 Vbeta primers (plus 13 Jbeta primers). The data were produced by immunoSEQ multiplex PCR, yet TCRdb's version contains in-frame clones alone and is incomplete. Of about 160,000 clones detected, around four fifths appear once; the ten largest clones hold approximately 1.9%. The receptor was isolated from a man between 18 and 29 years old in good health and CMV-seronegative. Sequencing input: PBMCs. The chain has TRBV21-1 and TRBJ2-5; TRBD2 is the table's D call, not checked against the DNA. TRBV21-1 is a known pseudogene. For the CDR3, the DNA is TGTGCCAGCAGCCCCCTGGGGGGAGGGGAGACCCAGTACTTC. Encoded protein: CASSPLGGGETQYF.